A single sample is the source of the 27 T cell receptor beta chains below, sequenced in a study of blood T cell repertoires in COVID-19. Libraries were prepared by immunoSEQ multiplex PCR; TCRdb keeps only in-frame clonotypes and omits some of them. The sample carries some 200,000 clones, 85% to 90% recorded once. What was sequenced was peripheral blood. The receptors stem from a young man with active or convalescent COVID-19.

This chain joins TRBV12-3 or TRBV12-4 and TRBJ1-5; D remains unclear. Trimming stripped 5 bases from V and 5 bases from J, with 10 bases between. This CDR3 has 13 residues. The chain's CDR3 is CASSNGRDQPQHF. In DNA form, the CDR3 reads TGTGCCAGCAGTAATGGGAGAGATCAGCCCCAGCATTTT.

This sequence joins TRBV18 and TRBJ2-1; maybe TRBD2 (6 bases). Germline CDR1 reads KGHSH; CDR2 reads LQKENI. The CDR3 contains 18 residues. V shed 6 bases and J shed 0 bases, with 21 bases lying between them. In DNA form, the CDR3 reads TGTGCCAGCTCCCGACTAGAATTCGGTCTAAGCTCCTACAATGAGCAGTTCTTC. As protein: CASSRLEFGLSSYNEQFF.

CDR3 nucleotides: TGTGCCAGCAGTTCGCCCCCGAGCCCCCAAAAACTGTTTTTT. Translation: CASSSPPSPQKLFF. The chain has TRBV6-5 and TRBJ1-4; D is unclear. There are 14 residues in the CDR3. V lost 4 bases and J lost 9, with 15 bases in between. Germline V lookup: CDR1 MNHEY, CDR2 SVGAGI.

The chain recombines TRBV9 with TRBJ1-1; tentatively, D is TRBD1 (5 bases). This CDR3 spans 12 amino acids. V was shortened by 5 bases and J by 11 bases, with 16 bases between the two germline ends. Per germline, CDR1 SGDLS and CDR2 YYNGEE. The CDR3 sequence is CASRGEEAGAFF. Written as DNA, the CDR3 is TGTGCCAGCAGGGGGGAGGAGGCTGGGGCTTTCTTT.

The chain is built from TRBV27 and TRBJ2-1; D might be TRBD2 (5 bases). V was trimmed by 0 bases and J by 1 base, leaving 13 bases between them. The CDR3 contains 17 residues. From germline, CDR1 is MNHEY and CDR2 SMNVEV (reference sequence). The CDR3 bases are TGTGCCAGCAGTTTATCGGTGGACTCCCTTTCCTACAATGAGCAGTTCTTC. This translates into CASSLSVDSLSYNEQFF.

The chain joins TRBV7-2 to TRBJ1-2, with D unresolved. The CDR3 extends over 16 amino acids. Per the germline V gene, CDR1 is SGHTA and CDR2 is FQGNSA. V gave up 1 base and J gave up 4 bases, with 16 bases separating them. Written as DNA, the CDR3 is TGTGCCAGCAGCTTAGTATCGGGGTTGTCTCCCTATGGCTACACCTTC. Residues: CASSLVSGLSPYGYTF.

Concerning this clone itself: In the same sample, other DNA sequences code for this CDR3. The V and J genes are TRBV12-3 or TRBV12-4 and TRBJ2-7, with a tentative D call TRBD2 (6 bases). The CDR3 spans 13 residues. V lost 3 bases and J 1 base, leaving 7 bases between the germline ends. CDR3 amino acids: CASSFGGSYEQYF. Written as DNA, the CDR3 is TGTGCCAGCAGTTTCGGGGGTTCCTACGAGCAGTACTTC.

V usage is TRBV12-3 or TRBV12-4 and J usage is TRBJ1-1; weak D call: TRBD1 (5 bases). CDR3 length: 13 amino acids. Deletions cut 5 bases from V and 1 base from J, with 8 bases between. CDR3 sequence (DNA): TGTGCCAGCAGTAGACAGCCGAACACTGAAGCTTTCTTT. Amino acids: CASSRQPNTEAFF.

The chain carries TRBV5-6 and TRBJ2-7; 8 positions match TRBD1. Germline assignment: CDR1 SGHDT and CDR2 YYEEEE. The CDR3 consists of 14 residues. Germline trimming cut 4 bases from V and 0 bases from J; bases unmatched to any gene: 3. As DNA, the CDR3 is TGTGCCAGCAGCCGGACAGGGAGCTCCTACGAGCAGTACTTC. Translating gives CASSRTGSSYEQYF.

CDR3 sequence (DNA): TGTGCCAGCAGCTCTTTGGGCTTGAACACTGAAGCTTTCTTT. Protein product: CASSSLGLNTEAFF. The gene calls are TRBV5-6 and TRBJ1-1; D unclear. V was shortened by 3 bases and J by 0 bases, with 9 bases between the two germline ends. CDR1 SGHDT and CDR2 YYEEEE come from the germline V gene. The CDR3 totals 14 residues.

V usage is TRBV3-1 (or the pseudogene TRBV3-2) and J usage is TRBJ1-5, with D tentatively TRBD1 (5 bases). The germline V and J ends were trimmed by 1 base and 7 bases, with 8 bases remaining between them. CDR1 and CDR2 from the germline V gene are LGHDT and YNNKEL (reference sequence). This CDR3 has 13 residues. The CDR3 loop is CASSQVWGQPQHF. DNA for the CDR3: TGTGCCAGCAGCCAAGTTTGGGGCCAGCCCCAGCATTTT.

This clone showed up just a few times. J is TRBJ2-1 and V is TRBV5-1; D possibly corresponds to TRBD2 (6 bases). The V gene's germline CDR1 is SGHRS and CDR2 YFSETQ. The germline V and J ends were trimmed by 0 bases and 5 bases, with 12 bases remaining between them. The CDR3 runs to 15 residues. CDR3 sequence (DNA): TGCGCCAGCAGCTTGGTAACCAGGGAGGACAATGAGCAGTTCTTC. This gives the protein CASSLVTREDNEQFF. Complete variable domain (other parts from reference TRBV5-1 and TRBJ2-1): KAGVTQTPRYLIKTRGQQVTLSCSPISGHRSVSWYQQTPGQGLQFLFEYFSETQRNKGNFPGRFSGRQFSNSRSEMNVSTLELGDSALYLCASSLVTREDNEQFFGPGTRLTVL.

The gene calls are TRBV28 and TRBJ2-7; TRBD2 matches at 12 bases. V was clipped by 8 bases and J by 11 bases; unmatched bases: 13. Germline loops: CDR1 MDHEN, CDR2 SYDVKM. The CDR3 length is 14 residues. CDR3 sequence reads: CASGQVGLAGEEYF. CDR3 nucleotides: TGTGCCAGCGGTCAAGTGGGACTAGCGGGTGAAGAGTACTTC.

This clone showed up just a few times. The chain employs TRBV9 and TRBJ2-1, with TRBD2 matching over 8 bases. The junction had 9 bases not matched to a gene; V was cut back by 4 bases and J by 12 bases. The germline gives CDR1 SGDLS, CDR2 YYNGEE. The length of the CDR3 is 13 residues. The CDR3 spells CASSLRAGATQFF. CDR3 nucleotide sequence: TGTGCCAGCAGCCTCCGAGCGGGAGCGACGCAGTTCTTC.

The chain uses TRBV2 and TRBJ1-2; D call uncertain. The CDR3 totals 13 residues. Germline V gene data show CDR1 as SNHLY and CDR2 as FYNNEI. Between the trimmed V and J ends, which lost 10 bases and 1 base, there was a span of 13 bases. The CDR3 coding sequence is TGTGCCACCCCTGGGAGGTTTAACTATGGCTACACCTTC. Translation: CATPGRFNYGYTF.

The rearrangement uses TRBV28 and TRBJ1-5, with D possibly being TRBD1 (5 bases). Germline loops: CDR1 MDHEN, CDR2 SYDVKM. The CDR3 runs 18 residues. Deletions cut 5 bases from V and 2 bases from J, with 22 bases between. The CDR3 sequence is CASSRTRTGWGGNQPQHF. The DNA of the CDR3 is TGTGCCAGCAGTCGAACCCGGACGGGGTGGGGGGGCAATCAGCCCCAGCATTTT. Complete variable domain (other parts from reference TRBV28 and TRBJ1-5): DVKVTQSSRYLVKRTGEKVFLECVQDMDHENMFWYRQDPGLGLRLIYFSYDVKMKEKGDIPEGYSVSREKKERFSLILESASTNQTSMYLCASSRTRTGWGGNQPQHFGDGTRLSIL.

This sequence joins TRBV5-1 and TRBJ1-2; 7 bases are shared with TRBD1. Looked up from germline, CDR1 is SGHRS and CDR2 is YFSETQ. V lost 7 bases to trimming and J lost 0 bases; unmatched junction nucleotides: 3. This CDR3 is 13 amino acids long. The CDR3 region has the DNA TGCGCCAGCCGGGACAGTTCTAACTATGGCTACACCTTC. Residues: CASRDSSNYGYTF.

V and J are TRBV27 and TRBJ2-7; 9 bases match TRBD1. Germline CDR1 and CDR2: MNHEY and SMNVEV (reference sequence). The junction had 11 bases not matched to a gene; V was cut back by 6 bases and J by 5 bases. The CDR3 is 15 amino acids. CDR3 sequence (DNA): TGTGCCAGCAGGGGACAGGGTTTAGGGGAGAACGAGCAGTACGTC. The encoded protein is CASRGQGLGENEQYV.

The V call is TRBV4-2, the J call TRBJ2-1, with 11 bases that match TRBD2. J was trimmed by 2 bases and V by 2 bases; bases with no gene match: 11. The CDR3 has 19 residues. Looked up from germline, CDR1 is LGHNA and CDR2 is YNFKEQ. The CDR3 protein is CASSQRLAGGRGTYNEQFF. DNA for the CDR3: TGTGCCAGCAGCCAACGGCTAGCGGGAGGCAGAGGGACCTACAATGAGCAGTTCTTC.

The chain has TRBV29-1 and TRBJ1-6, with no clear D. Deletions cut 5 bases from V and 7 bases from J, with 9 bases between. CDR3 size: 12 residues. CDR1 is SQVTM and CDR2 is ANQGSEA in the germline V gene. CDR3 amino acids: CSVRESNSPLHF. The DNA of the CDR3 is TGCAGCGTTCGAGAGTCCAATTCACCCCTCCACTTT.

The chain is built from TRBV27 and TRBJ1-6, with 7 nucleotides matching TRBD1. Germline CDR1 is MNHEY and CDR2 is SMNVEV (reference sequence). This CDR3 spans 15 amino acids. Trimming cost V 6 bases and J 6 bases; bases outside gene matches: 8. CDR3 sequence: CASSWSQGVNSPLHF. The CDR3 DNA sequence: TGTGCCAGCAGCTGGTCCCAGGGGGTTAATTCACCCCTCCACTTT.

Notes on this clone: Sequence at one end of the junction differs from germline and may be a read error. The J gene is TRBJ1-2, the V gene TRBV19, with 7 bases that match TRBD1. The germline CDR1 and CDR2 sequences are LNHDA and SQIVND (reference sequence). The CDR3 is made up of 12 amino acids. CDR3 bases: TGTGCCAGTAGTATAACAGGGGCCAGCTTGCACTTC. It yields the protein CASSITGASLHF.

Only one count was recorded for this clone. The V and J genes are TRBV19 and TRBJ2-3; TRBD1 matches at 8 bases. The CDR3 has 15 amino acids. The ends lost 10 bases at V and 2 bases at J; junction bases unmatched: 11. The germline CDR1 and CDR2 sequences are LNHDA and SQIVND (reference sequence). The CDR3 sequence is CATSPRDRTTDTQYF. The CDR3 DNA follows: TGTGCCACTTCCCCCCGGGACAGGACCACAGATACGCAGTATTTT. Based on the CDR3 plus reference TRBV19 and TRBJ2-3, the full variable domain is DGGITQSPKYLFRKEGQNVTLSCEQNLNHDAMYWYRQDPGQGLRLIYYSQIVNDFQKGDIAEGYSVSREKKESFPLTVTSAQKNPTAFYLCATSPRDRTTDTQYFGPGTRLTVL.

The V gene is TRBV27, the J gene TRBJ2-1; TRBD2 matches 12 bases. The length of the CDR3 is 17 residues. J was trimmed by 0 bases and V by 2 bases; bases with no gene match: 2. Per germline, CDR1 MNHEY and CDR2 SMNVEV (reference sequence). The CDR3 DNA reads as TGTGCCAGCAGTTTACCGACTAGCGGGAGCTCCTACAATGAGCAGTTCTTC. Translating it yields CASSLPTSGSSYNEQFF.

In this sample, this clone turned up a few times. The chain carries TRBV19 and TRBJ1-1; 8 bases align to TRBD1. Germline V gene sequence: CDR1 LNHDA, CDR2 SQIVND (reference sequence). This CDR3 has 14 amino acids. V gave up 7 bases and J gave up 4 bases; unmatched junction bases: 8. DNA for the CDR3: TGTGCCAGTATGAGGACAGGGCTATTCACTGAAGCTTTCTTT. Translation: CASMRTGLFTEAFF.

The chain is built from TRBV5-6 and TRBJ2-3; possibly TRBD2 for D (5 bases). Germline values: CDR1 SGHDT, CDR2 YYEEEE. The CDR3 is made up of 13 amino acids. V was shortened by 6 bases and J by 1 base, with 9 bases between the two germline ends. CDR3 nucleotides: TGTGCCAGCATGATTAGCGGCACAGATACGCAGTATTTT. Residues: CASMISGTDTQYF. Full variable domain (remainder filled in from reference TRBV5-6 and TRBJ2-3): DAGVTQSPTHLIKTRGQQVTLRCSPKSGHDTVSWYQQALGQGPQFIFQYYEEEERQRGNFPDRFSGHQFPNYSSELNVNALLLGDSALYLCASMISGTDTQYFGPGTRLTVL.

This clone was counted once. The V call is TRBV6-5, the J call TRBJ1-1; 7 bases line up with TRBD1. Germline lookup yields CDR1 MNHEY and CDR2 SVGAGI. This CDR3 comprises 13 residues. With 6 bases clipped from V and 3 bases from J, the junction kept 4 bases outside the gene matches. CDR3 nucleotide sequence: TGTGCCAGCAGACAGGGGTTGGACACTGAAGCTTTCTTT. Translating gives CASRQGLDTEAFF.